This T cell receptor (beta chain) was identified during a study of T cell changes during pregnancy in multiple sclerosis. V dropped 4 bases and J dropped 0 bases, with 12 bases sitting between them. This CDR3 contains 15 residues. CDR1 is SQVTM, CDR2 ANQGSEA, per germline. Profiled with immunoSEQ multiplex PCR; TCRdb holds only in-frame clones, not every one. Of about 59,000 clones in the sample, 92% were seen once. This clonotype originated in a female donor in good health, enrolled as a control in a pregnancy study. V is TRBV29-1 and J is TRBJ2-2; D gene ambiguous. The input for sequencing was peripheral blood, taken in the third trimester of pregnancy. The CDR3 region is CSVGRSASNTGELFF. DNA for the CDR3: TGCAGCGTTGGCAGGTCAGCCTCGAACACCGGGGAGCTGTTTTTT.